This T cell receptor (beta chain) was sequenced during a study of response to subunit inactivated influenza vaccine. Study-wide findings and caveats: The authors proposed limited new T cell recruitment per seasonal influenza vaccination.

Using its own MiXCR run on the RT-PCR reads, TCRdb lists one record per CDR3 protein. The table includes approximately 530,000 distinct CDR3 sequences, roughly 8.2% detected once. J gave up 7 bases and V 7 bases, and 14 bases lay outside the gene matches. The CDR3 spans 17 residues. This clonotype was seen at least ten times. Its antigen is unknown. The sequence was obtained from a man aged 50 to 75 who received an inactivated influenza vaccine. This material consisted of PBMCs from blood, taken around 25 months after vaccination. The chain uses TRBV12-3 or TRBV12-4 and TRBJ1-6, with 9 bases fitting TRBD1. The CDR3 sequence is CASTNLYGGTGNSPLHF. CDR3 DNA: TGTGCCAGCACCAACCTCTATGGCGGGACAGGGAATTCACCCCTCCACTTT.